The 13 T cell receptor beta chains presented below share a single source sample, sequenced in a study of cytomegalovirus exposure and HLA in healthy donors. Primers included in the PCR were 60 Vbeta and 13 Jbeta primers. Produced via immunoSEQ multiplex PCR; TCRdb's table is partial and in-frame only. The data hold under 100,000 clones, with about 80% observed a single time. The specimen was PBMCs. The source of these receptors is a man in his fifties or sixties in good health and CMV-seronegative.

V and J are TRBV6-5 and TRBJ1-5, with 7 nucleotides matching TRBD1. Trimming took 6 bases from V and 4 from J; bases not matched to a gene: 3. The CDR3 sequence is 13 residues long. From germline, CDR1 is MNHEY and CDR2 SVGAGI. The CDR3 DNA reads as TGTGCCAGCAGGCTGACAGGGAATCAGCCCCAGCATTTT. Its protein product is CASRLTGNQPQHF.

J is TRBJ2-7 and V is TRBV30, with D perhaps TRBD1 (6 bases). Trimming shortened V by 8 bases and J by 4 bases, and 12 bases separated the two germline ends. CDR3 length: 11 residues. In germline, CDR1 is GTSNPN, CDR2 SVGIG (reference sequence). In DNA, the CDR3 is TGTGCCCCCCCAGGGGTTTACGAGCAGTACTTC. Amino acids: CAPPGVYEQYF. The variable domain in full, with the rest retrieved from reference TRBV30 and TRBJ2-7, is SQTIHQWPATLVQPVGSPLSLECTVEGTSNPNLYWYRQAAGRGLQLLFYSVGIGQISSEVPQNLSASRPQDRQFILSSKKLLLSDSGFYLCAPPGVYEQYFGPGTRLTVT.

This clone showed up just a few times. The gene calls are TRBV7-2 and TRBJ2-5; TRBD2 matches at 14 bases. Germline CDR1 reads SGHTA; CDR2 reads FQGNSA. CDR3 length: 18 residues. V lost 1 base, J lost 2 bases, and 6 bases stayed unmatched. CDR3 in DNA: TGTGCCAGCAGCTTAGGGGAGCGACTAGCGGGGGGGCAAGAGACCCAGTACTTC. The encoded protein is CASSLGERLAGGQETQYF.

The chain links TRBV5-1 to TRBJ2-5, with a weak D call TRBD2 (6 bases). This CDR3 comprises 17 residues. CDR1 is SGHRS, CDR2 YFSETQ, per germline. Trimming shortened V by 4 bases and J by 1 base, and 20 bases separated the two germline ends. The CDR3 DNA sequence: TGCGCCAGCAGCCAAGGCCCAAGCGGGTCCAGCCAAGAGACCCAGTACTTC. The encoded protein is CASSQGPSGSSQETQYF.

This CDR3 is CASSEWGGTEAFF. The CDR3 DNA follows: TGCGCCAGCAGTGAATGGGGGGGCACTGAAGCTTTCTTT. The genes are TRBV10-2 and TRBJ1-1; possible D gene TRBD1, 5 bases. V was trimmed by 3 bases and J by 4 bases, leaving 9 bases between them. From germline, CDR1 is WSHSY and CDR2 SAAADI. The CDR3 is made up of 13 amino acids.

The J gene is TRBJ2-2, the V gene TRBV5-1; 10 nucleotides line up with TRBD1. CDR3 length: 17 residues. Germline lookup yields CDR1 SGHRS and CDR2 YFSETQ. The V segment lost 3 bases and the J segment 0 bases; nucleotides outside the gene matches: 5. The CDR3, as DNA: TGCGCCAGCAGCTCCGGGACAGGGGCGTCGAACACCGGGGAGCTGTTTTTT. Translated, it gives CASSSGTGASNTGELFF.

The rearrangement joins TRBV27 to TRBJ2-7, with D possibly TRBD2 on 5 matching bases. Germline V lookup: CDR1 MNHEY, CDR2 SMNVEV (reference sequence). Trimming shortened V by 8 bases and J by 3 bases, and 14 bases separated the two germline ends. The CDR3 contains 13 residues. The CDR3 bases are TGTGCCAGCGGCAAGGACGGACTCTACGAGCAGTACTTC. Translating it yields CASGKDGLYEQYF.

The gene calls are TRBV7-9 and TRBJ1-3, with 9 bases identical to TRBD1. CDR3 size: 16 residues. The V segment lost 5 bases and the J segment 4 bases; nucleotides outside the gene matches: 9. The germline CDR1 and CDR2 sequences are SEHNR and FQNEAQ (reference sequence). CDR3: CASSPQTGGFGNTIYF. In DNA, the CDR3 is TGTGCCAGCAGCCCCCAGACAGGGGGATTCGGAAACACCATATATTTT.

The chain couples TRBV4-2 to TRBJ2-3; 13 bases fit TRBD2. The V gene end was trimmed by 3 bases and the J gene end by 2 bases; junction bases not matched to a gene: 8. Germline V gene sequence: CDR1 LGHNA, CDR2 YNFKEQ. The CDR3 spans 18 residues. The chain's CDR3 is CASSHAPGLAGTTDTQYF. CDR3 sequence (DNA): TGTGCCAGCAGCCACGCCCCGGGACTAGCGGGGACCACAGATACGCAGTATTTT.

The chain is built from TRBV6-5 and TRBJ1-1; D perhaps matches TRBD1 (6 bases). This CDR3 region has 16 residues. V was shortened by 2 bases and J by 2 bases, with 15 bases between the two germline ends. CDR1 and CDR2 (germline): MNHEY, SVGAGI. The CDR3 DNA is TGTGCCAGCAGTTACCGGCGGGGGGCGGGCAACACTGAAGCTTTCTTT. This sequence encodes CASSYRRGAGNTEAFF.

The chain employs TRBV5-6 and TRBJ2-7, with 8 nucleotides matching TRBD2. Trimming took 3 bases from V and 3 from J; bases not matched to a gene: 5. The CDR3 is made up of 14 amino acids. Germline V CDR1 and CDR2: SGHDT, YYEEEE. CDR3 sequence (DNA): TGTGCCAGCAGCTCTCAAGGGACTAGCTACGAGCAGTACTTC. As protein: CASSSQGTSYEQYF.

This clone came up once. The V call is TRBV2, the J call TRBJ1-5, with 10 bases lining up with TRBD1. CDR1 SNHLY and CDR2 FYNNEI come from the germline V gene. Germline trimming cut 7 bases from V and 7 bases from J; bases unmatched to any gene: 10. The CDR3 is 15 amino acids. CDR3 bases: TGTGCCAGCAAAGGCGGACAGGGGGAACAACAGCCCCAGCATTTT. Translated: CASKGGQGEQQPQHF.

The J gene is TRBJ1-5, the V gene TRBV5-5; 8 nucleotides agree with TRBD1. The CDR3 extends over 15 amino acids. Per germline, CDR1 SGHKS and CDR2 YYEKEE (reference sequence). With V trimmed by 0 bases and J by 7 bases, 6 bases remained unmatched. The CDR3 coding sequence is TGTGCCAGCAGCTTGGCCCCGACAGGGGACCAGCCCCAGCATTTT. It is translated as CASSLAPTGDQPQHF.